Included here is one T cell receptor beta chain sequence, with context. The sample is drawn from a study of CD8 T cells in Susac syndrome. The wider study: Blood was drawn from patients with Susac syndrome. At that point, they were therapy-naive, on corticosteroids, or on intravenous immunoglobulin alone.

The CDR3 totals 15 residues. V was pared by 5 bases and J by 6 bases, with 20 bases between. CDR1 SGHRS and CDR2 YFSETQ come from the germline V gene. Random hexamers served to reverse transcribe roughly 0.45 to 1 ug RNA. Amplification of TCR beta CDR3 across 54 Vbeta and 13 Jbeta was performed with immunoSEQ multiplex PCR. In TCRdb, the immunoSEQ multiplex PCR reads were re-called with MiXCR into one record per CDR3 protein. The table records under 200,000 distinct CDR3 sequences, roughly 94% of them present only once. TEMRA cells were FACS-enriched, and CD8+ and CD4+ T cells were isolated negatively.

Specimen: CD4+ T cells from PBMCs. This receptor was taken from a human donor with Susac syndrome. J is TRBJ2-5 and V is TRBV5-1; the D is unclear. CDR3 residues: CASRVTGPAAKTQYF. The CDR3 DNA reads as TGCGCCAGCAGAGTGACTGGCCCGGCTGCAAAGACCCAGTACTTC.